This record covers a single TCR beta chain. The antigen is unknown. The junction shows a germline mismatch at one end, possibly a read error. The length of the CDR3 is 14 residues. Germline assignment: CDR1 SGHAT and CDR2 FQDESV (reference sequence). This record comes from a study of tumor-infiltrating lymphocytes in primary liver carcinoma. DNA and RNA were both co-extracted from roughly 18-30 mg of bulk tissue that had not been sorted. Starting from 500 ng of total RNA, TCR beta cDNA was produced with a primer in the constant region. Slightly modified ARM-PCR served as the procedure for the TCR beta libraries. These libraries came from three rounds of nested multiplex PCR. The first two PCR rounds used TRBV1-TRBV30 primers with a Cbeta primer, roughly 10 cycles each. MiXCR was run by TCRdb on the multiplex PCR reads, yielding one entry per CDR3 protein. The sample has almost 45,000 distinct CDR3 sequences; around 80% are singletons.

The study's findings and limits: Tumor-adjacent and tumor-blood pairs displayed less overlap than did pairs of tumor regions.

The receptor's source is a woman in her twenties or thirties with primary liver carcinoma and hepatitis B virus infection. The specimen sequenced was tumor-adjacent normal liver tissue. V is TRBV11-1 and J is TRBJ2-7; D not certain. The CDR3 protein is CASTLATASYEQYF. CDR3 DNA sequence: TGTGCCAGCACCTTAGCTACAGCCTCCTACGAGCAGTACTTC.